These T cell receptor beta chains were read from a single sample in a study of T cell responses to AZD1222 COVID-19 vaccine. Repertoires were generated with immunoSEQ multiplex PCR, while TCRdb's copy carries only in-frame clones and drops some. Here the sample spans about 160,000 clones, about 90% being singletons. This specimen consisted of peripheral blood, obtained on day 0 of MenACWY control vaccination. These receptors all come from an adult in good health. Both conserved end residues are part of each CDR3. The D gene is left open where the match is weak. Size values are once, few and many counts, or a class for expanded clones, and some rows have none.

clone_size d_call j_call v_call cdr3_aa cdr3_nt
- - TRBJ1-1 TRBV19 CASSLRSGPEAFF TGTGCCAGTAGCCTCAGATCGGGTCCTGAAGCTTTCTTT
- - TRBJ1-2 TRBV27 CASSFRTGASNYGYTF TGTGCCAGCAGTTTTAGGACGGGAGCCTCTAACTATGGCTACACCTTC
- - TRBJ2-7 TRBV11-3 CASSRIEEQYF TGTGCCAGCAGCCGTATCGAGGAGCAGTACTTC
- TRBD1 TRBJ1-1 TRBV7-2 CASSKRWTGHTEAFF TGTGCCAGCAGCAAGAGATGGACAGGGCACACTGAAGCTTTCTTT
- - TRBJ2-5 TRBV19 CASSIGQTQYF TGTGCCAGTAGTATAGGGCAGACCCAGTACTTC
- TRBD1 TRBJ1-1 TRBV18 CASSPPPWDRGRSSATEAFF TGTGCCAGCTCACCGCCACCATGGGACAGGGGGCGTAGTTCGGCCACTGAAGCTTTCTTT
- TRBD2 TRBJ2-3 TRBV7-6 CASSFRLAETSTDTQYF TGTGCCAGCAGCTTTCGACTAGCGGAAACTAGCACAGATACGCAGTATTTT
- TRBD1 TRBJ2-1 TRBV29-1 CSVAVTGVDEQFF TGCAGCGTTGCAGTGACAGGGGTGGATGAGCAGTTCTTC
- - TRBJ1-1 TRBV5-8 CASSFSPEAFF TGTGCCAGCAGCTTTAGTCCTGAAGCTTTCTTT
- TRBD2 TRBJ2-7 TRBV3-1/TRBV3-2 CASSPSRSAGGPGEQYF TGTGCCAGCAGCCCTAGCAGGTCGGCGGGAGGGCCTGGCGAGCAGTACTTC
once - TRBJ1-5 TRBV19 CASSIGRGTYSNQPQHF TGTGCCAGTAGTATAGGGAGGGGAACATATAGCAATCAGCCCCAGCATTTT
- TRBD1 TRBJ1-1 TRBV12-3/TRBV12-4 CARKDRADTEAFF TGTGCCAGAAAGGACAGGGCCGACACTGAAGCTTTCTTT
- TRBD2 TRBJ2-3 TRBV24-1 CATSDVGLAGADTQYF TGTGCCACCAGTGATGTCGGGCTAGCGGGAGCAGATACGCAGTATTTT
- TRBD1 TRBJ1-2 TRBV29-1 CSVAQTGKGYGYTF TGCAGCGTTGCCCAGACAGGGAAAGGCTATGGCTACACCTTC
- - TRBJ1-5 TRBV7-2 CASSGQHSSYQPQHF TGTGCCAGCAGCGGACAACACTCGTCATATCAGCCCCAGCATTTT
- - TRBJ2-1 TRBV13 CASSLLASEQFF TGTGCCAGCAGCTTACTAGCTTCTGAGCAGTTCTTC